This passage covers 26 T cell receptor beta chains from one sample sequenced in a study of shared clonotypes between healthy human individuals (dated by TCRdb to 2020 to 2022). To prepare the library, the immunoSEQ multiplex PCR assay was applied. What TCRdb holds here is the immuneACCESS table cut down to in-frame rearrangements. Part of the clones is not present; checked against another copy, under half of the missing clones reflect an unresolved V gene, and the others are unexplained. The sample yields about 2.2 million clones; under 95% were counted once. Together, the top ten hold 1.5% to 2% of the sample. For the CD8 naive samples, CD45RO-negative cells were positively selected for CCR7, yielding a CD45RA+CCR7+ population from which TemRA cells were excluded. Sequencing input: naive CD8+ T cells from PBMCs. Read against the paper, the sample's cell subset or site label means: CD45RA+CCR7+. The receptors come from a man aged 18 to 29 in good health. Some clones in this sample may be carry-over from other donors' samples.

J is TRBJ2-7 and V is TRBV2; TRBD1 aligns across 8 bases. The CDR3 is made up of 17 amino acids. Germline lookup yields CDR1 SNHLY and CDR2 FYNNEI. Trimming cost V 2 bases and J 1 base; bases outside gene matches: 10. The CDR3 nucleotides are TGTGCCAGCAGTGAAATTAGACAGGGGAAGGTATCCTACGAGCAGTACTTC. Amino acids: CASSEIRQGKVSYEQYF.

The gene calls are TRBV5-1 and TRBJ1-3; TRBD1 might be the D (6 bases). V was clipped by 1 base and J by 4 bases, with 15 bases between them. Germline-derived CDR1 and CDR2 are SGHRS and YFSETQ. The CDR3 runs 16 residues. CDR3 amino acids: CASSLTGRSLGNTIYF. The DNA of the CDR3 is TGCGCCAGCAGCTTGACAGGGAGATCACTCGGAAACACCATATATTTT.

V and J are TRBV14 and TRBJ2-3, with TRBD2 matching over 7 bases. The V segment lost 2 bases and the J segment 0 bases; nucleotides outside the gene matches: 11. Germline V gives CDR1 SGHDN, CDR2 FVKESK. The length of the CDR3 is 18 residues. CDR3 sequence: CASSQPVQTSESTDTQYF. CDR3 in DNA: TGTGCCAGCAGCCAACCCGTCCAAACTAGCGAAAGCACAGATACGCAGTATTTT.

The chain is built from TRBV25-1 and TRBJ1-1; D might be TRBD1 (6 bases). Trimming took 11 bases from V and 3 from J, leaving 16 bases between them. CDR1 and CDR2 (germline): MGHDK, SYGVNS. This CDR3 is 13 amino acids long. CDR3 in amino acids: CACRGAWDTEAFF. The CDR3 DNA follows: TGTGCCTGTCGGGGGGCTTGGGACACTGAAGCTTTCTTT.

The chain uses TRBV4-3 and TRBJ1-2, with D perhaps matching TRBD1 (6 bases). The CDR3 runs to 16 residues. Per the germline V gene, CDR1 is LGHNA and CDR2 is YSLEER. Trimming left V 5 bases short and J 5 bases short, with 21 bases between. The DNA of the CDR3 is TGCGCCAGCAGCTTAAGCGGACAGAATGTGGTATATGGCTACACCTTC. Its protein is CASSLSGQNVVYGYTF.

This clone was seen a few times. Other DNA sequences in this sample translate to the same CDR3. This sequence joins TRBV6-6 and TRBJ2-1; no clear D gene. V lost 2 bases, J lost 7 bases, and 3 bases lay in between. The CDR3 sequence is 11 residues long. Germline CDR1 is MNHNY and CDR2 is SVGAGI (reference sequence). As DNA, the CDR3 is TGTGCCAGCAGTTACGGGAATGAGCAGTTCTTC. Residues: CASSYGNEQFF.

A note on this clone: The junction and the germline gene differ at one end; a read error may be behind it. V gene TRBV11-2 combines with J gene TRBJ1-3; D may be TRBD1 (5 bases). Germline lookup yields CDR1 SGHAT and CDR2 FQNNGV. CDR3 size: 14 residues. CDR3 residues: CASSYPGPGNAIYF. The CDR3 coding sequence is TGTGCCAGCAGCTACCCGGGGCCGGGAAACGCCATATATTTT.

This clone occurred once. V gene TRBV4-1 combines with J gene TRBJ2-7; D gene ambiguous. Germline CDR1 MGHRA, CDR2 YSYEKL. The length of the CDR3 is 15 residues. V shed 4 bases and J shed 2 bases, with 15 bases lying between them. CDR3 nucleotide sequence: TGCGCCAGCAGCCCCAGGTGGGCAGATACCTACGAGCAGTACTTC. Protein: CASSPRWADTYEQYF.

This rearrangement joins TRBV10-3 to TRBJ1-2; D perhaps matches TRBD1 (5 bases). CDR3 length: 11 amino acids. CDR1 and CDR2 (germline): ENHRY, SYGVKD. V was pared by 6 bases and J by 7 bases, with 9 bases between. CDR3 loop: CAISRDGGYTF. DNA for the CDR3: TGTGCCATCAGCCGGGACGGTGGCTACACCTTC.

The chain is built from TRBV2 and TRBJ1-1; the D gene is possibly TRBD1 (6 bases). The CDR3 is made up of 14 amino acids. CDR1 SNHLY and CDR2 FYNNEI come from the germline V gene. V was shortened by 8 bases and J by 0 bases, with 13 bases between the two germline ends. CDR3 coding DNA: TGTGCCAGCCTGGGGGCGGGGATGAACACTGAAGCTTTCTTT. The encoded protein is CASLGAGMNTEAFF.

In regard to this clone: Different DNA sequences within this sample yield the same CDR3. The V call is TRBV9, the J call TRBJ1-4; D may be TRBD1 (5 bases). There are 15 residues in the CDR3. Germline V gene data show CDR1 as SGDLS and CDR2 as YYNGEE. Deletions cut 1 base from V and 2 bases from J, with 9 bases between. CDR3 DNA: TGTGCCAGCAGCGTATCGGGGGGGACTAATGAAAAACTGTTTTTT. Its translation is CASSVSGGTNEKLFF.

Written as DNA, the CDR3 is TGTGCCAGCGCCCCCCTCGCGTTGCATAGCACAGATACGCAGTATTTT. Amino acid sequence: CASAPLALHSTDTQYF. The V and J genes are TRBV27 and TRBJ2-3; no definite D call. This CDR3 is 16 amino acids long. Trimming left V 8 bases short and J 0 bases short, with 18 bases between. Germline assignment: CDR1 MNHEY and CDR2 SMNVEV (reference sequence).

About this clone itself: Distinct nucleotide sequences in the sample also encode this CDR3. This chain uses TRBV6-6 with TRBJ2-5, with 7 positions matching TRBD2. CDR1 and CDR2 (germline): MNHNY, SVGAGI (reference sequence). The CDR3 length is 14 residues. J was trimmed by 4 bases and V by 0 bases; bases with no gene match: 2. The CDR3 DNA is TGTGCCAGCAGTTACTCTCCGGGGGGAGAGACCCAGTACTTC. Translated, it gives CASSYSPGGETQYF.

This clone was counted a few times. The CDR3 nucleotides read TGTGCCAGCAGTTTAACAGGGTGGCATGAGCAGTTCTTC. Translated, it gives CASSLTGWHEQFF. V gene TRBV27 combines with J gene TRBJ2-1, with D maybe TRBD1 (6 bases). With 2 bases removed from V and 8 bases from J, the gap between germline ends came to 10 bases. The CDR3 runs 13 residues. Germline lookup yields CDR1 MNHEY and CDR2 SMNVEV (reference sequence).

The CDR3 DNA sequence: TGTGCCAGCAGCTTAGATCGGGGGACCTACGAGCAGTACTTC. This codes for CASSLDRGTYEQYF. This chain uses TRBV11-2 with TRBJ2-7; D is perhaps TRBD2 (6 bases). The CDR3 loop spans 14 amino acids. Germline V lookup: CDR1 SGHAT, CDR2 FQNNGV. The ends were cut back, 0 bases at V and 2 bases at J, with 8 bases in the middle.

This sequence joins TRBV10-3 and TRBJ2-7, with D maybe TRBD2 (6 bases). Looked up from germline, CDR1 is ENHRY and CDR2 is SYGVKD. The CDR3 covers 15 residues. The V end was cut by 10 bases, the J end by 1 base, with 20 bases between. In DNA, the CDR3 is TGTGCCACCATAGTTTGGCGGGGAGTATCCTACGAGCAGTACTTC. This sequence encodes CATIVWRGVSYEQYF.

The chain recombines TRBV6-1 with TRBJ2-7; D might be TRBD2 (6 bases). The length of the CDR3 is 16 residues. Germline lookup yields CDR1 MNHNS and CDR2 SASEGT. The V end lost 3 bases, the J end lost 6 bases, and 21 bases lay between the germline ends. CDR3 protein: CASSDWSDLEGREQYF. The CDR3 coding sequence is TGTGCCAGCAGTGACTGGAGCGATTTGGAGGGCCGCGAGCAGTACTTC.

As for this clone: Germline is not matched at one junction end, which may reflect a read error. The CDR3 sequence is CASSFGTVPTYEQCF. The CDR3, as DNA: TGTGCCAGCAGTTTTGGGACAGTGCCTACCTACGAGCAGTGCTTC. The chain combines TRBV28 with TRBJ2-7, with 7 bases matching TRBD1. CDR3 length: 15 residues. The germline V gene encodes CDR1 MDHEN and CDR2 SYDVKM.

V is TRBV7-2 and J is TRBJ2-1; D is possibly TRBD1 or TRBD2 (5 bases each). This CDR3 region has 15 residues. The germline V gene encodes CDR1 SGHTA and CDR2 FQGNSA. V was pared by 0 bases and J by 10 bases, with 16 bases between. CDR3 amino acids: CASSLAGFTGGEQFF. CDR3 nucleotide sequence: TGTGCCAGCAGCTTAGCGGGGTTTACAGGCGGGGAGCAGTTCTTC.

The CDR3 protein is CASSVAYRGGGYTF. Written as DNA, the CDR3 is TGTGCCAGCAGCGTAGCTTACAGGGGTGGTGGCTACACCTTC. V gene TRBV9 combines with J gene TRBJ1-2, with 7 bases identical to TRBD1. This CDR3 is 14 amino acids long. Germline V lookup: CDR1 SGDLS, CDR2 YYNGEE. With V trimmed by 0 bases and J by 7 bases, 6 bases remained unmatched.

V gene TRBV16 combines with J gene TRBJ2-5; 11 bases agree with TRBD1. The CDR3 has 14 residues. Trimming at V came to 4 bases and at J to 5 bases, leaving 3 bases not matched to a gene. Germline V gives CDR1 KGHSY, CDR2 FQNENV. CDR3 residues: CASSRDRGSETQYF. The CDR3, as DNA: TGTGCCAGCAGCCGGGACAGGGGGTCGGAGACCCAGTACTTC.

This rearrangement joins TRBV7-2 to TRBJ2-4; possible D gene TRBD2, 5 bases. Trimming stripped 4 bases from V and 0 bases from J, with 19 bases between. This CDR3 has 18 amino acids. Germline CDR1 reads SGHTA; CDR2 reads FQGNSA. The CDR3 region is CASSYFLGSKLAKNIQYF. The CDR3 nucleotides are TGTGCCAGCAGCTACTTTTTAGGGAGTAAACTAGCCAAAAACATTCAGTACTTC. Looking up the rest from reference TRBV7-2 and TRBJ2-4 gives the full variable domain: GAGVSQSPSNKVTEKGKDVELRCDPISGHTALYWYRQSLGQGLEFLIYFQGNSAPDKSGLPSDRFSAERTGGSVSTLTIQRTQQEDSAVYLCASSYFLGSKLAKNIQYFGAGTRLSVL.

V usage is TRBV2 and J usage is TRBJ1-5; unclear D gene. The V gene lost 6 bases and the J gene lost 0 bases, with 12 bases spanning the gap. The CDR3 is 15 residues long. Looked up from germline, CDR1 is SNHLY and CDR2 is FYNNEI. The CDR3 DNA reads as TGTGCCAGCAGACAGAAAGACTATAGCAATCAGCCCCAGCATTTT. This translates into CASRQKDYSNQPQHF.

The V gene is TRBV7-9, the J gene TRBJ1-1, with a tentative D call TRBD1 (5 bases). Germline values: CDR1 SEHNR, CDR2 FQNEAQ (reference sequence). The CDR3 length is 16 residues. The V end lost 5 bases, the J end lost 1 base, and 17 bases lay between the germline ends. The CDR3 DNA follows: TGTGCCAGCAGCCACCATCCCAGGGCTCCGAACACTGAAGCTTTCTTT. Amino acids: CASSHHPRAPNTEAFF.

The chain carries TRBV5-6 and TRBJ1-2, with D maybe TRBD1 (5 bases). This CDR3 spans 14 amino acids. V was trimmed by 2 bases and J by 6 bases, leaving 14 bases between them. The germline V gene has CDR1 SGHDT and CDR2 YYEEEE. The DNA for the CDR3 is TGTGCCAGCAGCTTATTAAGGGGCTCGGATGGCTACACCTTC. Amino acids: CASSLLRGSDGYTF. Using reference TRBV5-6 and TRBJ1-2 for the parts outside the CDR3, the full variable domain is DAGVTQSPTHLIKTRGQQVTLRCSPKSGHDTVSWYQQALGQGPQFIFQYYEEEERQRGNFPDRFSGHQFPNYSSELNVNALLLGDSALYLCASSLLRGSDGYTFGSGTRLTVV.

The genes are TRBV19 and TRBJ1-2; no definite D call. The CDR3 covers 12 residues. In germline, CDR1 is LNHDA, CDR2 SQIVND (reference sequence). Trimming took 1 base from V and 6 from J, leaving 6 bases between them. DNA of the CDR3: TGTGCCAGTAGTATAGGACTGGATGGCTACACCTTC. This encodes CASSIGLDGYTF.